A selection of T cell receptor beta chains follows, all from one sample in a study of blood T cell repertoires in COVID-19. Profiled with immunoSEQ multiplex PCR; TCRdb holds only in-frame clones, not every one. This repertoire shows roughly 63,000 clones, 80% to 90% found once; its top ten account for 2.3%. The specimen was peripheral blood. These TCRs come from a human donor in a cohort sampled during active COVID-19. Both conserved end residues are part of each CDR3. The D gene is left open where the match is weak. Not all rows give a size; the values are once, few, many and, for expanded clones, a class.

j_call: TRBJ2-7; clone_size: .; d_call: .; v_call: TRBV30; cdr3_aa: CAWSAGSTSYEQYF; cdr3_nt: TGTGCCTGGAGTGCAGGGTCCACTTCCTACGAGCAGTACTTC
j_call: TRBJ1-1; clone_size: .; d_call: TRBD1; v_call: TRBV13; cdr3_aa: CASSHRRGQLNTEAFF; cdr3_nt: TGTGCCAGCAGCCATAGAAGGGGACAGTTAAACACTGAAGCTTTCTTT
j_call: TRBJ2-7; clone_size: .; d_call: TRBD1; v_call: TRBV6-5; cdr3_aa: CASRTGGAVKQYF; cdr3_nt: TGTGCCAGCAGGACAGGGGGAGCGGTAAAGCAGTACTTC
j_call: TRBJ1-4; clone_size: .; d_call: TRBD1; v_call: TRBV28; cdr3_aa: CASSQGATNEKLFF; cdr3_nt: TGTGCCAGCAGTCAGGGGGCAACTAATGAAAAACTGTTTTTT
j_call: TRBJ2-1; clone_size: .; d_call: .; v_call: TRBV7-9; cdr3_aa: CASSGLYNEQFF; cdr3_nt: TGTGCCAGCAGCGGACTGTACAATGAGCAGTTCTTC
j_call: TRBJ2-7; clone_size: .; d_call: TRBD1; v_call: TRBV5-6; cdr3_aa: CASSRDRAYEQYF; cdr3_nt: TGTGCCAGCAGCCGAGACAGGGCATACGAGCAGTACTTC
j_call: TRBJ1-2; clone_size: .; d_call: .; v_call: TRBV6-5; cdr3_aa: CASSYSPANYGYTF; cdr3_nt: TGTGCCAGCAGTTACTCCCCGGCTAACTATGGCTACACCTTC
j_call: TRBJ1-1; clone_size: .; d_call: TRBD1; v_call: TRBV7-9; cdr3_aa: CASSSTGDGTEAFF; cdr3_nt: TGTGCCAGCAGCTCAACAGGGGACGGCACTGAAGCTTTCTTT
j_call: TRBJ2-7; clone_size: once; d_call: TRBD1; v_call: TRBV7-8; cdr3_aa: CASSLVYGDSTGTGHEQYF; cdr3_nt: TGTGCCAGCAGCTTAGTATACGGTGACTCGACAGGGACGGGCCACGAGCAGTACTTC
j_call: TRBJ2-2; clone_size: few; d_call: .; v_call: TRBV11-2; cdr3_aa: CASSWPPRREGTGELFF; cdr3_nt: TGTGCCAGCAGCTGGCCTCCGCGGAGGGAAGGCACCGGGGAGCTGTTTTTT
j_call: TRBJ1-1; clone_size: .; d_call: .; v_call: TRBV4-1; cdr3_aa: CASSQDRGLSNTEAFF; cdr3_nt: TGCGCCAGCAGCCAAGATAGGGGACTATCAAACACTGAAGCTTTCTTT
j_call: TRBJ2-7; clone_size: few; d_call: TRBD2; v_call: TRBV3-1/TRBV3-2; cdr3_aa: CASSQRGTTVQEQYF; cdr3_nt: TGTGCCAGCAGCCAACGGGGGACTACCGTGCAAGAGCAGTACTTC
j_call: TRBJ1-1; clone_size: .; d_call: .; v_call: TRBV11-1; cdr3_aa: CASSRGNTEAFF; cdr3_nt: TGTGCCAGCAGCAGGGGGAACACTGAAGCTTTCTTT
j_call: TRBJ1-3; clone_size: once; d_call: .; v_call: TRBV19; cdr3_aa: CASSIGPRGSGNTIYF; cdr3_nt: TGTGCCAGTAGTATAGGGCCCCGTGGCTCTGGAAACACCATATATTTT
j_call: TRBJ2-3; clone_size: .; d_call: .; v_call: TRBV5-1; cdr3_aa: CASSLGTAKGTDTQYF; cdr3_nt: TGCGCCAGCAGCTTGGGCACAGCAAAGGGGACAGATACGCAGTATTTT
j_call: TRBJ2-7; clone_size: .; d_call: .; v_call: TRBV7-5; cdr3_aa: CARRPRTSGAYELLYEQYF; cdr3_nt: TGTGCCAGAAGACCTAGGACTAGCGGGGCGTATGAACTACTCTACGAGCAGTACTTC
j_call: TRBJ2-5; clone_size: .; d_call: .; v_call: TRBV5-1; cdr3_aa: CASSFSGTQSKETQYF; cdr3_nt: TGCGCCAGCAGCTTTTCCGGGACTCAAAGCAAAGAGACCCAGTACTTC
j_call: TRBJ2-5; clone_size: .; d_call: TRBD2; v_call: TRBV24-1; cdr3_aa: CATSVAGGFKETQYF; cdr3_nt: TGTGCCACCAGTGTGGCGGGGGGCTTTAAAGAGACCCAGTACTTC
j_call: TRBJ1-1; clone_size: once; d_call: .; v_call: TRBV3-1/TRBV3-2; cdr3_aa: CASSQRIRGTEAFF; cdr3_nt: TGTGCCAGCAGCCAACGGATTAGAGGGACTGAAGCTTTCTTT
j_call: TRBJ2-3; clone_size: .; d_call: .; v_call: TRBV10-3; cdr3_aa: CAISARGRTDTQYF; cdr3_nt: TGTGCCATCAGTGCGCGGGGACGCACAGATACGCAGTATTTT
j_call: TRBJ2-2; clone_size: once; d_call: TRBD2; v_call: TRBV6-4; cdr3_aa: CASTFSGENTGELFF; cdr3_nt: TGTGCCAGCACTTTTAGCGGGGAGAACACCGGGGAGCTGTTTTTT
j_call: TRBJ2-2; clone_size: .; d_call: .; v_call: TRBV24-1; cdr3_aa: CATSDFGRRTGPSNTGELFF; cdr3_nt: TGTGCCACCAGTGATTTTGGTAGACGGACTGGACCTTCGAACACCGGGGAGCTGTTTTTT
j_call: TRBJ2-7; clone_size: .; d_call: .; v_call: TRBV10-2; cdr3_aa: CASRRTDSYEQYF; cdr3_nt: TGCGCCAGCAGGAGGACAGATTCCTACGAGCAGTACTTC
j_call: TRBJ1-4; clone_size: .; d_call: .; v_call: TRBV20-1; cdr3_aa: CSASFTGRGEKLFF; cdr3_nt: TGCAGTGCTAGTTTTACAGGGCGAGGCGAAAAACTGTTTTTT
j_call: TRBJ2-7; clone_size: .; d_call: .; v_call: TRBV10-1; cdr3_aa: CASSEYSTGKVYEQYF; cdr3_nt: TGCGCCAGCAGTGAGTACTCAACAGGGAAGGTTTACGAGCAGTACTTC
j_call: TRBJ2-3; clone_size: .; d_call: TRBD1; v_call: TRBV11-2; cdr3_aa: CASRRIQGASTDTQYF; cdr3_nt: TGTGCCAGCAGGAGGATACAGGGGGCGAGCACAGATACGCAGTATTTT
j_call: TRBJ1-2; clone_size: .; d_call: TRBD1; v_call: TRBV28; cdr3_aa: CASSLVQGAIGYTF; cdr3_nt: TGTGCCAGCAGTTTAGTACAGGGGGCGATCGGCTACACCTTC
j_call: TRBJ1-3; clone_size: .; d_call: TRBD1; v_call: TRBV9; cdr3_aa: CASRPTGGGNTIYF; cdr3_nt: TGTGCCAGCAGGCCGACAGGGGGTGGAAACACCATATATTTT
j_call: TRBJ2-2; clone_size: .; d_call: TRBD2; v_call: TRBV19; cdr3_aa: CASSTLGLAPNTGELFF; cdr3_nt: TGTGCCAGTAGTACCCTCGGACTAGCGCCAAACACCGGGGAGCTGTTTTTT
j_call: TRBJ2-3; clone_size: .; d_call: TRBD1; v_call: TRBV13; cdr3_aa: CASSLGQGVQGADTQYF; cdr3_nt: TGTGCCAGCAGCTTAGGCCAGGGGGTCCAAGGGGCAGATACGCAGTATTTT
j_call: TRBJ2-7; clone_size: few; d_call: .; v_call: TRBV5-1; cdr3_aa: CASSLSGTLNEQYF; cdr3_nt: TGCGCCAGCAGCTTGAGCGGAACCCTAAACGAGCAGTACTTC
j_call: TRBJ1-2; clone_size: .; d_call: .; v_call: TRBV28; cdr3_aa: CASNHELIGYTF; cdr3_nt: TGTGCCAGCAACCATGAGTTGATTGGCTACACCTTC
j_call: TRBJ1-6; clone_size: .; d_call: .; v_call: TRBV6-5; cdr3_aa: CASSYSGQYNSPLHF; cdr3_nt: TGTGCCAGCAGTTACTCTGGGCAGTATAATTCACCCCTCCACTTT
j_call: TRBJ1-5; clone_size: .; d_call: TRBD1; v_call: TRBV28; cdr3_aa: CAARQGRGNQPQHF; cdr3_nt: TGTGCCGCAAGACAGGGGAGAGGGAATCAGCCCCAGCATTTT
j_call: TRBJ2-1; clone_size: .; d_call: .; v_call: TRBV4-3; cdr3_aa: CASSQDFSRDNEQFF; cdr3_nt: TGCGCCAGCAGCCAAGATTTCTCCAGGGACAATGAGCAGTTCTTC
j_call: TRBJ2-1; clone_size: .; d_call: TRBD2; v_call: TRBV3-1/TRBV3-2; cdr3_aa: CASSLATSGNEQFF; cdr3_nt: TGTGCCAGCAGCTTGGCGACTAGCGGGAATGAGCAGTTCTTC
j_call: TRBJ2-5; clone_size: .; d_call: .; v_call: TRBV28; cdr3_aa: CASSLSRPGTQYF; cdr3_nt: TGTGCCAGCAGTTTATCGCGGCCTGGGACCCAGTACTTC
j_call: TRBJ1-2; clone_size: once; d_call: TRBD1; v_call: TRBV19; cdr3_aa: CASSIPGQGNYGYTF; cdr3_nt: TGTGCCAGTAGTATCCCCGGACAGGGGAATTATGGCTACACCTTC
j_call: TRBJ2-7; clone_size: .; d_call: TRBD1; v_call: TRBV20-1; cdr3_aa: CSASGQGAGEQYF; cdr3_nt: TGCAGTGCTAGTGGACAGGGGGCGGGAGAGCAGTACTTC
j_call: TRBJ2-1; clone_size: .; d_call: TRBD1; v_call: TRBV5-1; cdr3_aa: CASGQQGANNNEQFF; cdr3_nt: TGCGCCAGCGGTCAACAGGGGGCGAACAACAATGAGCAGTTCTTC
j_call: TRBJ2-5; clone_size: .; d_call: TRBD2; v_call: TRBV5-1; cdr3_aa: CASSLGLAGGETQYF; cdr3_nt: TGCGCCAGCAGCTTGGGCCTAGCGGGAGGGGAGACCCAGTACTTC
j_call: TRBJ2-1; clone_size: .; d_call: .; v_call: TRBV28; cdr3_aa: CASSSRNEQFF; cdr3_nt: TGTGCCAGCAGCAGCAGGAATGAGCAGTTCTTC